Presented here are 22 T cell receptor beta chains from one specimen sequenced in a study of T cell responses to AZD1222 COVID-19 vaccine (dated by TCRdb to about 2021). The time point tag for this specimen amounts to: baseline before first vaccination. Receptors were amplified or captured by the immunoSEQ multiplex PCR assay. Drawn from immuneACCESS, this table holds only the in-frame rearrangements with V and J called that TCRdb kept. Clones are partly lost; checked studies trace under half to an unresolved V gene and leave the rest unexplained. The sample table holds roughly 160,000 clones, of which about nine tenths were seen once. Of the sample, roughly 1.5% is held by the ten largest clones. This material consisted of peripheral blood, taken on day 0 of AZD1222 vaccination. The origin of the receptors is an adult in good health.

This chain uses TRBV19 with TRBJ1-1; D perhaps matches TRBD1 (6 bases). The CDR3 contains 13 residues. Trimming removed 5 bases from V and 4 bases from J, with 11 bases in between. CDR1 LNHDA and CDR2 SQIVND come from the germline V gene (reference sequence). CDR3 region: CASSLQGSTEAFF. Here the CDR3 DNA reads TGTGCCAGTAGTTTACAGGGCTCCACTGAAGCTTTCTTT.

The chain has TRBV3-1 (or the pseudogene TRBV3-2) and TRBJ2-7, with TRBD1 matching over 8 bases. Germline CDR1 is LGHDT and CDR2 is YNNKEL (reference sequence). This CDR3 contains 16 residues. Trimming removed 2 bases from V and 0 bases from J; junction bases left unmatched: 6. The CDR3 DNA follows: TGTGCCAGCAGCCAACGGGACAGGACAAGCTCCTACGAGCAGTACTTC. It is translated as CASSQRDRTSSYEQYF.

The chain has TRBV10-1 and TRBJ2-7, with TRBD1 matching 10 bases. The CDR3 length is 15 residues. J was trimmed by 5 bases and V by 6 bases; bases with no gene match: 10. The germline CDR1 and CDR2 sequences are WNHNN and SYGVQD (reference sequence). CDR3 protein: CASSPPGTGVDEQYF. As DNA, the CDR3 is TGCGCCAGCAGCCCGCCCGGGACAGGGGTTGACGAGCAGTACTTC.

Regarding this clone: Distinct nucleotide sequences in the sample also encode this CDR3. This chain joins TRBV9 and TRBJ2-7; D unclear. Trimming left V 0 bases short and J 1 base short, with 5 bases between. The CDR3 loop spans 13 amino acids. Germline V gene sequence: CDR1 SGDLS, CDR2 YYNGEE. The CDR3 nucleotides are TGTGCCAGCAGCGTAGGGGGTTCCTACGAGCAGTACTTC. This codes for CASSVGGSYEQYF.

The chain carries TRBV4-3 and TRBJ2-7; D remains unclear. The CDR3 length is 14 residues. CDR1 is LGHNA, CDR2 YSLEER, per germline. V lost 0 bases and J 0 bases, leaving 6 bases between the germline ends. CDR3 in amino acids: CASSQDPNSYEQYF. The CDR3, as DNA: TGCGCCAGCAGCCAAGATCCGAACTCCTACGAGCAGTACTTC.

This chain uses TRBV6-5 with TRBJ2-1; D uncertain. The germline V gene has CDR1 MNHEY and CDR2 SVGAGI. The CDR3 length is 14 residues. V was cut by 7 bases and J by 0 bases, with 10 bases left in between. The CDR3 region has the DNA TGTGCCAGCAAAAGCGCCCCCTCCTACAATGAGCAGTTCTTC. Its translation is CASKSAPSYNEQFF.

This sequence joins TRBV7-9 and TRBJ2-3, with 7 nucleotides matching TRBD2. This CDR3 comprises 16 residues. Losses at the gene ends were 5 bases for V and 3 bases for J; bases not matched to a gene: 11. CDR1 SEHNR and CDR2 FQNEAQ come from the germline V gene (reference sequence). The CDR3 DNA is TGTGCCAGCAGCCCGGCGGGCGGGGGAACGACAGATACGCAGTATTTT. It codes for CASSPAGGGTTDTQYF.

The gene calls are TRBV19 and TRBJ1-1, with a tentative D call TRBD1 (6 bases). Trimming pared 5 bases from V and 1 base from J, leaving 11 bases between. This CDR3 has 14 amino acids. The germline V gene encodes CDR1 LNHDA and CDR2 SQIVND (reference sequence). DNA of the CDR3: TGTGCCAGTAGTCCGACGACAGGGAACACTGAAGCTTTCTTT. Amino acids: CASSPTTGNTEAFF.

The sample holds one count of this clone. This chain uses TRBV6-1 with TRBJ2-2, with D possibly matching TRBD2 (6 bases). CDR3 length: 17 residues. CDR1 and CDR2 (germline): MNHNS, SASEGT. The V and J ends lost 4 bases and 3 bases respectively, with 18 bases between them. This CDR3 is CASSGSRESVDTGELFF. Here the CDR3 DNA reads TGTGCCAGCAGTGGCTCACGGGAGTCTGTAGACACCGGGGAGCTGTTTTTT.

This clone was detected only a few times. The chain links TRBV7-9 to TRBJ1-6; D is unclear. V gave up 5 bases and J gave up 7 bases, with 15 bases separating them. Germline V gives CDR1 SEHNR, CDR2 FQNEAQ (reference sequence). This CDR3 is 15 amino acids long. The CDR3 here is CASSLNPQSNSPLHF. DNA for the CDR3: TGTGCCAGCAGCCTTAACCCCCAGTCGAATTCACCCCTCCACTTT.

This clone was seen a single time. The rearrangement links TRBV27 to TRBJ2-3; D gene uncertain. Trimming cost V 10 bases and J 4 bases, with 12 bases left between them. The CDR3 covers 12 residues. Germline V gene lookup returns CDR1 MNHEY and CDR2 SMNVEV (reference sequence). The DNA for the CDR3 is TGTGCCACTTCCAGGCAGGCAGATACGCAGTATTTT. This gives the protein CATSRQADTQYF.

This clone was observed once. The chain joins TRBV7-6 to TRBJ1-2; tentatively, D is TRBD1 (5 bases). The CDR3 extends over 16 amino acids. Germline assignment: CDR1 SGHVS and CDR2 FNYEAQ. Trimming removed 1 base at V and 4 bases at J, with 16 bases between. The CDR3 sequence is CASSLGHPGRGYGYTF. DNA of the CDR3: TGTGCCAGCAGCTTAGGCCACCCGGGGCGCGGCTATGGCTACACCTTC. Filled out from reference TRBV7-6 and TRBJ1-2, the complete variable domain reads GAGVSQSPRYKVTKRGQDVALRCDPISGHVSLYWYRQALGQGPEFLTYFNYEAQQDKSGLPNDRFSAERPEGSISTLTIQRTEQRDSAMYRCASSLGHPGRGYGYTFGSGTRLTVV.

The chain uses TRBV12-3 or TRBV12-4 and TRBJ2-5; 7 bases line up with TRBD1. The V gene end was trimmed by 5 bases and the J gene end by 3 bases; junction bases not matched to a gene: 3. The length of the CDR3 is 13 residues. Here the CDR3 reads CASSPGTEETQYF. For the CDR3, the DNA is TGTGCCAGCAGTCCCGGGACAGAAGAGACCCAGTACTTC.

The chain employs TRBV5-5 and TRBJ1-5, with 8 bases identical to TRBD1. J was trimmed by 7 bases and V by 1 base; bases with no gene match: 7. In germline, CDR1 is SGHKS, CDR2 YYEKEE (reference sequence). The CDR3 contains 15 residues. This CDR3 reads CASSLQGAVEQPQHF. The CDR3 region has the DNA TGTGCCAGCAGCTTGCAGGGGGCGGTGGAACAGCCCCAGCATTTT.

The genes are TRBV27 and TRBJ2-5, with D maybe TRBD2 (6 bases). Germline-derived CDR1 and CDR2 are MNHEY and SMNVEV (reference sequence). The V and J ends lost 6 bases and 4 bases respectively, with 12 bases between them. CDR3 length equals 13 residues. DNA of the CDR3: TGTGCCAGCAGCTCATGGGGAGGAGAGACCCAGTACTTC. It codes for CASSSWGGETQYF.

The V and J genes are TRBV2 and TRBJ2-5; D may correspond to TRBD1 or TRBD2 (6 bases each). The V end was cut by 7 bases, the J end by 1 base, with 19 bases between. The CDR3 sequence is 16 residues long. Germline values: CDR1 SNHLY, CDR2 FYNNEI. CDR3 in DNA: TGTGCCAGCACCAAACGGGGGCAGGCTTTCCAAGAGACCCAGTACTTC. Its translation is CASTKRGQAFQETQYF. Supplemented by reference TRBV2 and TRBJ2-5, the full variable domain reads EPEVTQTPSHQVTQMGQEVILRCVPISNHLYFYWYRQILGQKVEFLVSFYNNEISEKSEIFDDQFSVERPDGSNFTLKIRSTKLEDSAMYFCASTKRGQAFQETQYFGPGTRLLVL.

V and J are TRBV4-1 and TRBJ1-3, with D possibly being TRBD1 (6 bases). Trimming cost V 5 bases and J 2 bases, with 13 bases left between them. The CDR3 has 15 residues. Germline CDR1 reads MGHRA; CDR2 reads YSYEKL. Here the CDR3 reads CASSSGTRPGNTIYF. The DNA for the CDR3 is TGCGCCAGCAGCTCCGGGACACGTCCTGGAAACACCATATATTTT.

This CDR3 is CASSPGLLYEQYF. The CDR3 nucleotides are TGTGCCAGTAGTCCGGGACTCCTCTACGAGCAGTACTTC. The chain uses TRBV19 and TRBJ2-7; possibly TRBD2 for D (6 bases). The germline V gene has CDR1 LNHDA and CDR2 SQIVND (reference sequence). This CDR3 comprises 13 residues. Trimming removed 5 bases from V and 3 bases from J, with 11 bases in between.

This sequence joins TRBV19 and TRBJ2-5; D tentatively reads TRBD1 or TRBD2 (6 bases each). Germline V gene lookup returns CDR1 LNHDA and CDR2 SQIVND (reference sequence). This CDR3 has 13 residues. V gave up 6 bases and J gave up 3 bases, with 11 bases separating them. CDR3 protein: CASRGGFEETQYF. CDR3 bases: TGTGCCAGTAGAGGGGGGTTCGAAGAGACCCAGTACTTC.

The chain recombines TRBV3-1 (or the pseudogene TRBV3-2) with TRBJ2-3; 7 nucleotides align to TRBD2. The CDR3 is made up of 15 amino acids. V shed 4 bases, J shed 1 base, and the junction held 5 bases outside the gene matches. Germline CDR1 is LGHDT and CDR2 is YNNKEL (reference sequence). CDR3 loop: CASSPASGRTDTQYF. For the CDR3, the DNA is TGTGCCAGCAGCCCTGCTAGCGGCCGCACAGATACGCAGTATTTT.

The V and J genes are TRBV7-9 and TRBJ1-5; 8 bases line up with TRBD1. Germline V gene data show CDR1 as SEHNR and CDR2 as FQNEAQ (reference sequence). This CDR3 has 15 amino acids. V was pared by 5 bases and J by 6 bases, with 9 bases of the junction left unmatched. The CDR3 reads CASSHTAGGVQPQHF. DNA for the CDR3: TGTGCCAGCAGCCACACTGCAGGGGGCGTTCAGCCCCAGCATTTT.

The chain combines TRBV19 with TRBJ2-6; D possibly uses TRBD1 or TRBD2 (5 bases each). V was shortened by 6 bases and J by 4 bases, with 10 bases between the two germline ends. Germline V gene sequence: CDR1 LNHDA, CDR2 SQIVND (reference sequence). This CDR3 contains 14 residues. CDR3 in amino acids: CASRWGSGANVLTF. CDR3 DNA sequence: TGTGCCAGTAGATGGGGGTCCGGGGCCAACGTCCTGACTTTC. Full variable domain (remainder filled in from reference TRBV19 and TRBJ2-6): DGGITQSPKYLFRKEGQNVTLSCEQNLNHDAMYWYRQDPGQGLRLIYYSQIVNDFQKGDIAEGYSVSREKKESFPLTVTSAQKNPTAFYLCASRWGSGANVLTFGAGSRLTVL.